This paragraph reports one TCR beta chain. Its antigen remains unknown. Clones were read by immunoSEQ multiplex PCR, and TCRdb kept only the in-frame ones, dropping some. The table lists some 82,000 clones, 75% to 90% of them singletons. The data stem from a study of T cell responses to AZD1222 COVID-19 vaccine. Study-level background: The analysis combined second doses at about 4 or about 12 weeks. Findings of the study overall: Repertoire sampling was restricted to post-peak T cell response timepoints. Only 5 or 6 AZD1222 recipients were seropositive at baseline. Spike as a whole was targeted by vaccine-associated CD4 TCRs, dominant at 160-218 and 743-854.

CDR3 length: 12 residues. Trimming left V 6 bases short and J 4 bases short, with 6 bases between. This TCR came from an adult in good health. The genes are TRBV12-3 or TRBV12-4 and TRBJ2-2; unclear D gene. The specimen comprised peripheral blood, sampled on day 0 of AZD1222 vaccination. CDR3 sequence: CASSRPTGELFF. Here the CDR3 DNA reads TGTGCCAGCAGCAGACCCACCGGGGAGCTGTTTTTT.